The rows below give T cell receptor beta chains drawn from one sample of a study of shared clonotypes between healthy human individuals. The repertoire was sequenced with immunoSEQ multiplex PCR; TCRdb's copy has only in-frame clones and lacks some. The data contain approximately 2.4 million clones, under 97% of them singletons. Input material: naive CD4+ T cells sorted from blood. The receptors originated from a man younger than 30 in good health. The CDR3 runs from the conserved cysteine through the conserved F or W. The D gene is left open where the match is weak. Clone size, where shown, is once, few, many, or a class for clones that have expanded.

j_call | clone_size | d_call | v_call | cdr3_nt | cdr3_aa
TRBJ1-6 | - | - | TRBV5-1 | TGCGCCAGTTCTAGCGGCCAGGGCGGAAATTCACCCCTCCACTTT | CASSSGQGGNSPLHF
TRBJ2-4 | - | - | TRBV9 | TGTGCCAGCAGCGTGGGGGTCGGGGGCTACAAAAACATTCAGTACTTC | CASSVGVGGYKNIQYF
TRBJ2-7 | few | - | TRBV28 | TGTGCCAGCAGTGATACCTACGAGCAGTACTTC | CASSDTYEQYF
TRBJ1-5 | - | - | TRBV19 | TGTGCCAGTAGGTCGCCGGGAGGCGGAGGCAATCAGCCCCAGCATTTT | CASRSPGGGGNQPQHF
TRBJ2-1 | - | - | TRBV18 | TGTGCCAGCTCAAACCAGGGGGAGGGCAATGAGCAGTTCTTC | CASSNQGEGNEQFF
TRBJ2-2 | - | TRBD2 | TRBV7-8 | TGTGCCAGCAGCTCAAGGACTAGCGGGGGACTCGGGACCGGGGAGCTGTTTTTT | CASSSRTSGGLGTGELFF
TRBJ2-6 | - | - | TRBV6-5 | TGTGCCAGCAGTTACGAAGGGGGCTCTGGGGCCAACGTCCTGACTTTC | CASSYEGGSGANVLTF
TRBJ1-6 | - | - | TRBV6-6 | TGTGCCAGCAGTTACTCGGGGGTCCAGAATTCACCCCTCCACTTT | CASSYSGVQNSPLHF
TRBJ2-7 | - | TRBD2 | TRBV4-3 | TGCGCCAGCAGCCACCCCCCGGGACTAGCGGGAGACACCAACGAGCAGTACTTC | CASSHPPGLAGDTNEQYF
TRBJ2-3 | - | - | TRBV6-1 | TGTGCCAGCAGGAGTCGGGGCACAGATACGCAGTATTTT | CASRSRGTDTQYF
TRBJ2-7 | - | - | TRBV2 | TGTGCCAGCAGCCGCGGCCCTAGCAGCTCCTACGAGCAGTACTTC | CASSRGPSSSYEQYF
TRBJ2-3 | - | - | TRBV7-2 | TGTGCCAGCAGTCCTTGGCGGGGCACAGATACGCAGTATTTT | CASSPWRGTDTQYF
TRBJ1-5 | once | TRBD1 | TRBV19 | TGTGCCAGTAGTCGGGACAGCTATCAGCCCCAGCATTTT | CASSRDSYQPQHF
TRBJ1-2 | - | - | TRBV7-9 | TGTGCCAGCTTCACTACGGGGGAGGGCTATGGCTACACCTTC | CASFTTGEGYGYTF
TRBJ2-1 | - | - | TRBV25-1 | TGTGCCAGCAGTGAGACGGGTATTGAGCAGTTCTTC | CASSETGIEQFF
TRBJ2-3 | - | - | TRBV9 | TGTGCCAGCAGCGGCTGGACTCACGGGGGCACAGATACGCAGTATTTT | CASSGWTHGGTDTQYF
TRBJ1-2 | - | - | TRBV7-2 | TGTGCCAGCAGCTTAGGTGGATTTCAGGCCTTC | CASSLGGFQAF
TRBJ2-1 | - | TRBD2 | TRBV6-4 | TGTGCCAGCAGTCCCGGGACTAGCGGATACAATGAGCAGTTCTTC | CASSPGTSGYNEQFF
TRBJ1-1 | - | - | TRBV6-5 | TGTGCCAGCAGTTACGGCCCCAAAACACAGAACACTGAAGCTTTCTTT | CASSYGPKTQNTEAFF
TRBJ2-7 | - | TRBD2 | TRBV27 | TGTGCCAGCAGACTAGCGGGCAATCACCTCTACGAGCAGTACTTC | CASRLAGNHLYEQYF
TRBJ1-1 | - | - | TRBV6-5 | TGTGCCAGCAGTTACACCGGAATTATGAACACTGAAGCTTTCTTT | CASSYTGIMNTEAFF
TRBJ1-5 | - | - | TRBV30 | TGTGCCTGGGACAATAAGGGGGGCAATCAGCCCCAGCATTTT | CAWDNKGGNQPQHF
TRBJ2-3 | - | - | TRBV10-3 | TGTGCCATCAGTGAGTCAGCTAGCACAGATACGCAGTATTTT | CAISESASTDTQYF
TRBJ1-2 | - | - | TRBV5-4 | TGTGCCAGCAGCTTGTCCGGCCAGGCAGCTAACTATGGCTACACCTTC | CASSLSGQAANYGYTF
TRBJ2-3 | - | TRBD2 | TRBV6-1 | TGTGCCAGCAGTGAATCTTGGGGACTAGCAGGGGATACGCAGTATTTT | CASSESWGLAGDTQYF
TRBJ2-7 | - | - | TRBV6-4 | TGTGCCACCATAAAGGACGCTTCCTACGAGCAGTACTTC | CATIKDASYEQYF
TRBJ1-2 | - | - | TRBV7-6 | TGTGCCAGCAGCATAATTCTAGGCATTCAGGGCTACACCTTC | CASSIILGIQGYTF
TRBJ2-7 | - | TRBD2 | TRBV11-2 | TGTGCCAGCAGCTCGGGACTAGCGGGGAAAAACTACGAGCAGTACTTC | CASSSGLAGKNYEQYF
TRBJ2-1 | - | - | TRBV19 | TGTGCCAGTAGTTGGGCCAGGGTTATGGATGAGCAGTTCTTC | CASSWARVMDEQFF
TRBJ1-3 | - | - | TRBV28 | TGTGCCAGCAGTCCTTATCCCAGGGTTCACGGAAACACCATATATTTT | CASSPYPRVHGNTIYF
TRBJ2-2 | - | TRBD2 | TRBV9 | TGTGCCAGCAGCGTACGAGCGGGAGGGCCGGTCGGGGAGCTGTTTTTT | CASSVRAGGPVGELFF
TRBJ1-1 | - | - | TRBV5-1 | TGCGCCAGCAGCCCCGGGACTGAGGACACTGAAGCTTTCTTT | CASSPGTEDTEAFF
TRBJ2-2 | - | - | TRBV9 | TGTGCCAGCAGCGTAGGGCAAAGGGCCGCCGGGGAGCTGTTTTTT | CASSVGQRAAGELFF
TRBJ1-1 | - | - | TRBV6-4 | TGTGCCAGCAGAAGACAGTTTGCGGGAGCTTTCTTT | CASRRQFAGAFF
TRBJ2-2 | - | - | TRBV5-1 | TGCGCCAGCAGCTTGGAACCGTTCGCGGGCACCGGGGAGCTGTTTTTT | CASSLEPFAGTGELFF
TRBJ1-6 | - | - | TRBV6-6 | TGTGCCAGCAGTTACTCCGCCGGGGAGGTTTCACCCCTCCACTTT | CASSYSAGEVSPLHF
TRBJ1-1 | - | - | TRBV5-1 | TGCGCCAGCAGCCCCGAGGGGGGGGGAGCTTTCTTT | CASSPEGGGAFF